Listed below are T cell receptor beta chains from one sample, sequenced in a study of blood T cell repertoires in COVID-19. Produced via immunoSEQ multiplex PCR; TCRdb's table is partial and in-frame only. The sample includes roughly 200,000 clones, roughly 75% of them seen just once. The sequencing input was peripheral blood. Receptor source: a man aged 70-80 years with active or convalescent COVID-19. The CDR3 runs from the conserved cysteine through the conserved F or W. The D gene is left open where the match is weak. Clone sizes are given selectively: once, few, many, or a class where the clone is expanded.

d_call | j_call | v_call | clone_size | cdr3_nt | cdr3_aa
TRBD2 | TRBJ2-5 | TRBV7-9 | . | TGTGCCAGCAGCTTAGCGCGGGGGGCTGGCCAAGAGACCCAGTACTTC | CASSLARGAGQETQYF
. | TRBJ2-5 | TRBV7-9 | . | TGTGCCAGCAGCTTCATGTCAGGGGAAGAGACCCAGTACTTC | CASSFMSGEETQYF
. | TRBJ1-5 | TRBV6-5 | . | TGTGCCAGCGATCTGTCTCGGAGCAATCAGCCCCAGCATTTT | CASDLSRSNQPQHF
. | TRBJ2-7 | TRBV11-2 | . | TGTGCCAGCAGCCGCCCGGGCCGGGGGGCTCTTTACGAGCAGTACTTC | CASSRPGRGALYEQYF
. | TRBJ1-6 | TRBV6-6 | . | TGTGCCAGCAGCCCAGGGTCCCATTCACCCCTCCACTTT | CASSPGSHSPLHF
. | TRBJ2-7 | TRBV6-5 | . | TGTGCCAGCAGCCGACACCCCCCCGACGAGCAGTACTTC | CASSRHPPDEQYF
TRBD1 | TRBJ1-4 | TRBV6-5 | . | TGTGCCAGCAGTTCCCCCCCCGGGACAGGCAATGAAAAACTGTTTTTT | CASSSPPGTGNEKLFF
. | TRBJ1-1 | TRBV7-2 | . | TGTGCCAGCAGATCCGACTCCCTTTGGGGCAACACTGAAGCTTTCTTT | CASRSDSLWGNTEAFF
. | TRBJ2-5 | TRBV5-1 | . | TGCGCCAGCAGCCTGGGGCACGCTGAATCCCAAGAGACCCAGTACTTC | CASSLGHAESQETQYF
TRBD2 | TRBJ2-3 | TRBV6-6 | . | TGTGCCAGCAGTCAACGACTAGCGGGAGGGAACACAGATACGCAGTATTTT | CASSQRLAGGNTDTQYF
. | TRBJ2-3 | TRBV5-5 | . | TGTGCCAGCAGCGATCCGGCTGGAGGGGATACGCAGTATTTT | CASSDPAGGDTQYF
. | TRBJ2-5 | TRBV15 | . | TGTGCCACCAGCAGAGGACAGTACCAAGAGACCCAGTACTTC | CATSRGQYQETQYF
. | TRBJ2-3 | TRBV6-5 | . | TGTGCCAGCAAGGGGGACGGCTCCATGGATACGCAGTATTTT | CASKGDGSMDTQYF
TRBD1 | TRBJ2-5 | TRBV6-2/TRBV6-3 | . | TGTGCCAGCAGTTGGGGACAGCAAGAGACCCAGTACTTC | CASSWGQQETQYF
. | TRBJ2-1 | TRBV9 | . | TGTGCCAGCAGCGTAGATGGGGGGACCGCCTACAATGAGCAGTTCTTC | CASSVDGGTAYNEQFF
. | TRBJ2-3 | TRBV4-3 | once | TGCGCCAGCAGCCAAGAGGGCCCACGGTTCTCGGGCACAGATACGCAGTATTTT | CASSQEGPRFSGTDTQYF
. | TRBJ2-3 | TRBV6-2/TRBV6-3 | once | TGTGCCAGCAGTTACCCGACAGAAGAGGACACAGATACGCAGTATTTT | CASSYPTEEDTDTQYF
. | TRBJ2-7 | TRBV25-1 | . | TGTGCCAGCAGTGCCTTCTACGAGCAGTACTTC | CASSAFYEQYF
. | TRBJ2-7 | TRBV5-1 | many | TGCGCCAGCAGCCTGGGGGGCACCCAAACGCGAGAGCAGTACTTC | CASSLGGTQTREQYF
. | TRBJ2-5 | TRBV4-3 | . | TGCGCCAGCAGCCAAGACAGGGAAGAGACCCAGTACTTC | CASSQDREETQYF
. | TRBJ1-2 | TRBV7-2 | . | TGTGCCAGCAGCTCAACAGGGAACTATGGCTACACCTTC | CASSSTGNYGYTF
. | TRBJ2-3 | TRBV12-5 | . | TGTGCTAGTGAATTCACCGGTACGCAGTATTTT | CASEFTGTQYF
. | TRBJ1-4 | TRBV4-1 | . | TGCGCCAGCAGCCTCCGGGGGTGGGGCAGGGATCTCCTTTCGAATGAAAAACTGTTTTTT | CASSLRGWGRDLLSNEKLFF
TRBD1 | TRBJ1-6 | TRBV30 | . | TGTGCCTGGAGTGTAACAGGGGGCTACCTCCACTTT | CAWSVTGGYLHF
TRBD1 | TRBJ2-5 | TRBV5-8 | . | TGTGCCAGCAGCCTACAGGGGTTCGAGACCCAGTACTTC | CASSLQGFETQYF
TRBD1 | TRBJ2-1 | TRBV29-1 | . | TGCAGCGTTGGCCAGACAGGGTCTCGGCGGTTCTTC | CSVGQTGSRRFF
TRBD2 | TRBJ2-5 | TRBV3-1/TRBV3-2 | . | TGTGCCAGCAGCCACGGGGTAGCGGGAGGGAGTGAGACCCAGTACTTC | CASSHGVAGGSETQYF
. | TRBJ1-4 | TRBV27 | . | TGTGCCAGCACCTCAGGACAGAATAATGAAAAACTGTTTTTT | CASTSGQNNEKLFF
. | TRBJ1-1 | TRBV7-8 | . | TGTGCCAGCAGCTTGGGGCATCAGAACACTGAAGCTTTCTTT | CASSLGHQNTEAFF
TRBD1 | TRBJ1-1 | TRBV6-6 | few | TGTGCCAGCAGTGCCGGGACAGGGTTTTTGCAGACTGAAGCTTTCTTT | CASSAGTGFLQTEAFF
. | TRBJ1-6 | TRBV9 | . | TGTGCCAGCAGCGTAGACGGCAGGGTGGGATCACCCCTCCACTTT | CASSVDGRVGSPLHF
TRBD1 | TRBJ1-1 | TRBV19 | . | TGTGCCAGTAGTATGGTCGGGACAGGGAAGAACACTGAAGCTTTCTTT | CASSMVGTGKNTEAFF
. | TRBJ1-1 | TRBV11-2 | . | TGTGCCAGCAGCTTAGCTTTGGAGGGATTTGAAGCTTTCTTT | CASSLALEGFEAFF
. | TRBJ2-5 | TRBV5-4 | . | TGTGCCAGCAGCTTGGATGTGGGAGAACAAGAGACCCAGTACTTC | CASSLDVGEQETQYF
TRBD2 | TRBJ2-1 | TRBV3-1/TRBV3-2 | few | TGTGCCAGCAGCCTCCTAGCGGGAGGCGGCAATGAGCAGTTCTTC | CASSLLAGGGNEQFF
. | TRBJ1-5 | TRBV2 | . | TGTGCCAGCAGTGAACACGGGAATCAGCCCCAGCATTTT | CASSEHGNQPQHF
TRBD2 | TRBJ2-3 | TRBV4-1 | . | TGCGCCAGCAGCTGGGGCGGTAGCGGGAGTCCAGATACGCAGTATTTT | CASSWGGSGSPDTQYF
. | TRBJ1-5 | TRBV4-3 | . | TGCGCCAGCAGCCAAGATCGGTTCGGTTTTCAGCCCCAGCATTTT | CASSQDRFGFQPQHF
. | TRBJ1-1 | TRBV7-9 | once | TGTGCCAGCAGCTTAAGGGGGACGGGAAAGAACACTGAAGCTTTCTTT | CASSLRGTGKNTEAFF
TRBD1 | TRBJ2-7 | TRBV4-1 | . | TGCGCCAGCAGCCAAGTGGGCAGGGGGCAAGAGCAGTACTTC | CASSQVGRGQEQYF
TRBD2 | TRBJ2-2 | TRBV5-1 | . | TGCGCCAGCAGCTCCGGACTAGCGGGGCTACCCGGGGAGCTGTTTTTT | CASSSGLAGLPGELFF
. | TRBJ1-1 | TRBV29-1 | few | TGCAGCGTTGAAGGGACAGTGAACACTGAAGCTTTCTTT | CSVEGTVNTEAFF
. | TRBJ2-4 | TRBV1 | . | TGCACCAGCAGCCTTAGCGGGGGGGTAGCCAAAAACATTCAGTACTTC | CTSSLSGGVAKNIQYF
. | TRBJ1-2 | TRBV4-2 | . | TGTGCCAGCAGCCGCGATCAAAGCGTCAGGGATGGCTACACCTTC | CASSRDQSVRDGYTF
. | TRBJ2-2 | TRBV5-1 | . | TGCGCCAGCAGCGCCGGGACTGCGAACACCGGGGAGCTGTTTTTT | CASSAGTANTGELFF
TRBD1 | TRBJ1-2 | TRBV19 | . | TGTGCCAGTAGTTTACAGGGGGCGCATACCTTC | CASSLQGAHTF